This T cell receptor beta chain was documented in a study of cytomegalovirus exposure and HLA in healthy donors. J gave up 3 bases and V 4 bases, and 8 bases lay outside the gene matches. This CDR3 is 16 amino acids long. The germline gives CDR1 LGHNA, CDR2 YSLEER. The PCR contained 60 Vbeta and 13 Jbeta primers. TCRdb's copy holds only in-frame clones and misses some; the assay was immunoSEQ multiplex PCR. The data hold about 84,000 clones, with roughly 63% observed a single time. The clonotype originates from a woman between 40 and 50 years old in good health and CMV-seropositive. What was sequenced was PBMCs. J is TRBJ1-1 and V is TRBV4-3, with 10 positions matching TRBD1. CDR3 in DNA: TGCGCCAGCAGCCCGACAGGGGGCGCTTGGGACACTGAAGCTTTCTTT. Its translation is CASSPTGGAWDTEAFF.